The clone carrying this TCR beta chain has ten or more counts. Its antigen remains unknown. It was RNA transcripts that yielded the amplified TCR beta CDR3 regions. The primer set for the first-round RT-PCR of the TCR CDR3 was HTBI. From the multiplex PCR reads, TCRdb called clonotypes with MiXCR, one entry per CDR3 protein. The sample holds roughly 570,000 distinct CDR3 sequences; about 15% are singletons and the top ten take under 7.5%. The data were taken from a study of T cells in Graves' hyperthyroidism and ophthalmopathy. Study as a whole: Initial diagnosis, before any treatment, was when peripheral blood was collected. Overall study findings and caveats: A 13 V-J signature model discriminated ophthalmopathy versus stable hyperthyroidism. Also found in blood were most expanded thyroid clonotypes above 0.001.

Absence of ophthalmopathy progression within 18 months defined stable Graves' hyperthyroidism. This CDR3 is 14 amino acids long. Trimming removed 4 bases from V and 3 bases from J, with 13 bases in between. Germline V gene data show CDR1 as SEHNR and CDR2 as FQNEAQ (reference sequence). V usage is TRBV7-9 and J usage is TRBJ2-7, with D hard to call. This TCR derives from a woman aged 30 to 39 with Graves' hyperthyroidism. The sequenced sample was blood. DNA for the CDR3: TGTGCCAGCAGCTCGTCGACAAAGAACTACGAGCAGTACTTC. Protein product: CASSSSTKNYEQYF.